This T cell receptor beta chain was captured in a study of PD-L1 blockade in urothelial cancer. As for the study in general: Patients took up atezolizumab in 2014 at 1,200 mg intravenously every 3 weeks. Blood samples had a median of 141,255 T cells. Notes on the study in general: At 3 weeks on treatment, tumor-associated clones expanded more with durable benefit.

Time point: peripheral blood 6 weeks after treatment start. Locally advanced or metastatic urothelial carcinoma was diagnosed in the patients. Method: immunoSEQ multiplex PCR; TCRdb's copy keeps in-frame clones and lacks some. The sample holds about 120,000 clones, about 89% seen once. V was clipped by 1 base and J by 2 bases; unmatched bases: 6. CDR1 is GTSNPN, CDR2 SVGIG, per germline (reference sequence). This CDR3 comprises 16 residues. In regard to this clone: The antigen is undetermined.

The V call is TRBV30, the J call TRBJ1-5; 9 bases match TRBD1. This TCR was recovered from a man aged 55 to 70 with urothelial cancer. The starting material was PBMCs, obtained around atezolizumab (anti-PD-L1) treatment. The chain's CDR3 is CAWSGWGQGRNQPQHF. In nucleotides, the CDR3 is TGTGCCTGGAGTGGATGGGGACAGGGCCGCAATCAGCCCCAGCATTTT.